A selection of T cell receptor beta chains follows, all from one sample in a study of blood T cell repertoires in COVID-19. The data were produced by immunoSEQ multiplex PCR, yet TCRdb's version contains in-frame clones alone and is incomplete. The sample contains about 110,000 clones, around nine tenths of which appear only once. The source material was peripheral blood. Receptors originate from a woman between 70 and 85 years old who had recovered from COVID-19. Both conserved end residues are part of each CDR3. The D gene is left open where the match is weak. Clone sizes are given selectively: once, few, many, or a class where the clone is expanded.

D: TRBD1; V: TRBV28; J: TRBJ1-5; size: -; DNA: TGTGCCAGCAGTTTAAGTTCGACAGGGGAAATAAATCAGCCCCAGCATTTT; CDR3: CASSLSSTGEINQPQHF
D: -; V: TRBV21-1; J: TRBJ1-3; size: -; DNA: TGTGCCAGCAGCGAGCGACAGGGGGCGAGTGGAAACACCATATATTTT; CDR3: CASSERQGASGNTIYF
D: -; V: TRBV5-4; J: TRBJ1-2; size: -; DNA: TGTGCCAGCAGCTTGGCCAGTACTAACTATGGCTACACCTTC; CDR3: CASSLASTNYGYTF
D: -; V: TRBV4-3; J: TRBJ2-3; size: -; DNA: TGCGCCAGCAGCGAATCTCAGGGCCTCAGCACAGATACGCAGTATTTT; CDR3: CASSESQGLSTDTQYF
D: -; V: TRBV20-1; J: TRBJ1-1; size: -; DNA: TGCAGTGCTAGTATGCAGGAGGGCACTGAAGCTTTCTTT; CDR3: CSASMQEGTEAFF
D: -; V: TRBV27; J: TRBJ2-3; size: -; DNA: TGTGCCAGCAGTCCACTAGGAGCTACAGATACGCAGTATTTT; CDR3: CASSPLGATDTQYF
D: -; V: TRBV5-8; J: TRBJ1-2; size: once; DNA: TGTGCCAGCAGCCCACAGATTTCTTATGGCTACACCTTC; CDR3: CASSPQISYGYTF
D: -; V: TRBV7-3; J: TRBJ2-2; size: -; DNA: TGTGCCAGCAGCTTAAGTCGTGGACACGCGAACACCGGGGAGCTGTTTTTT; CDR3: CASSLSRGHANTGELFF
D: -; V: TRBV11-2; J: TRBJ1-6; size: few; DNA: TGTGCCAGCAGCTTTCTTCAGGATTCACCCCTCCACTTT; CDR3: CASSFLQDSPLHF
D: -; V: TRBV6-5; J: TRBJ2-2; size: -; DNA: TGTGCCAGCAGTCCCACTACCGGGGAGCTGTTTTTT; CDR3: CASSPTTGELFF
D: TRBD2; V: TRBV4-2; J: TRBJ2-2; size: -; DNA: TGTGCCAGCAGCCAAGAACTAGCGGTTGGGGCGAACACCGGGGAGCTGTTTTTT; CDR3: CASSQELAVGANTGELFF
D: -; V: TRBV29-1; J: TRBJ2-7; size: -; DNA: TGCAGCGTTGAGGCAGTCCCCTACGAGCAGTACTTC; CDR3: CSVEAVPYEQYF
D: -; V: TRBV5-1; J: TRBJ2-6; size: -; DNA: TGCGCCAGCCACCAGGACAGCTCTGGGGCCAACGTCCTGACTTTC; CDR3: CASHQDSSGANVLTF
D: -; V: TRBV14; J: TRBJ1-2; size: -; DNA: TGTGCCAGCAGCCCTAGCTCGGGCGGCTACACCTTC; CDR3: CASSPSSGGYTF
D: TRBD1; V: TRBV3-1/TRBV3-2; J: TRBJ2-1; size: -; DNA: TGTGCCAGCAGCCAAGACGACCCAGGGGGCCCCTACAATGAGCAGTTCTTC; CDR3: CASSQDDPGGPYNEQFF
D: -; V: TRBV6-6; J: TRBJ1-1; size: -; DNA: TGTGCCAGTTGGACAGACACTGAAGCTTTCTTT; CDR3: CASWTDTEAFF
D: -; V: TRBV20-1; J: TRBJ2-5; size: -; DNA: TGCAGTGCTAGTTGGCTAGCCCGGGAGACCCAGTACTTC; CDR3: CSASWLARETQYF